These T cell receptor beta chains were read from a single sample in a study of naive and memory T cell subsets. Each CDR3 protein is one row after TCRdb ran MiXCR on the UMI-ligation and nested PCR reads. The data contain 100,000 to 150,000 distinct CDR3 sequences, 36% of them singletons. The sample was central memory CD4+ T cells from blood. The receptor set was obtained from a human donor in good health. CDR3s include the opening cysteine and the closing phenylalanine or tryptophan. Fields, in order: clone size, V gene, J gene, D gene, CDR3 DNA, CDR3 protein. D genes are given only for firm matches. A clone size is listed for some rows: how often the clone was seen (once, few, many), or a class if it is expanded.

>NA|TRBV20-1|TRBJ2-3|NA
TGCAGTGCCGCCCTGGGGGGAGGCACAGATACGCAGTATTTT
CSAALGGGTDTQYF
>few|TRBV30|TRBJ2-2|NA
TGTGCCTGGAGTGTAGGCCAAACGACCGGGGAGCTGTTTTTT
CAWSVGQTTGELFF
>few|TRBV29-1|TRBJ1-1|TRBD1
TGCAGCGTGCAGAACAGGGGGAGGGGCACTGAAGCTTTCTTT
CSVQNRGRGTEAFF
>few|TRBV27|TRBJ2-5|NA
TGTGCCAGCAGTTTGGGGGCGGGACGACAAGAGACCCAGTACTTC
CASSLGAGRQETQYF
>NA|TRBV9|TRBJ2-3|TRBD1
TGTGCCAGCAGCCCCCGGGACAGGGCTATGATGGATACGCAGTATTTT
CASSPRDRAMMDTQYF
>NA|TRBV12-3/TRBV12-4|TRBJ2-1|NA
TGTGCCAGCAGTTTCCGGGGGTTCAGCGACTACAATGAGCAGTTCTTC
CASSFRGFSDYNEQFF
>NA|TRBV28|TRBJ1-5|NA
TGTGCCAGCTGCCTCTCCCCCCGGATCGATCAGCCCCAGCATTTT
CASCLSPRIDQPQHF
>NA|TRBV12-3/TRBV12-4|TRBJ2-7|NA
TGTGCCAGCAGCCTCCAAGAATCCTACGAGCAGTACTTC
CASSLQESYEQYF
>NA|TRBV30|TRBJ2-2|NA
NA
CAWSFFGAGELFF
>NA|TRBV5-1|TRBJ2-3|NA
TGCGCCAGCGCCGCCGGCGGTAGACTGGATACGCAGTATTTT
CASAAGGRLDTQYF
>NA|TRBV14|TRBJ2-7|TRBD1
TGTGCCAGCAGCCAAGATCTAAGGACAGGGAGCGAGCAGTACTTC
CASSQDLRTGSEQYF
>NA|TRBV4-1|TRBJ2-5|NA
TGCGCCAGCAGCCAATGGAGGCGAGAGACCCAGTACTTC
CASSQWRRETQYF
>few|TRBV27|TRBJ2-1|TRBD1
TGTGCCAGCAGTTCACGGACAGGGTTAGATGAGCAGTTCTTC
CASSSRTGLDEQFF
>NA|TRBV12-3/TRBV12-4|TRBJ2-7|TRBD2
TGTGCCAGCAGGATGGGACTAGCGGGAGCCTACGAGCAGTACTTC
CASRMGLAGAYEQYF
>few|TRBV13|TRBJ2-3|TRBD2
TGTGCCAGCAGCTTTCGGGGACTAGCGGGAGTTGTTACGCAGTATTTT
CASSFRGLAGVVTQYF
>NA|TRBV2|TRBJ2-3|TRBD2
TGTGCCCGCGGGGGGGCGGATACGCAGTATTTT
CARGGADTQYF
>NA|TRBV14|TRBJ2-7|TRBD1
TGTGCCAGCAGCCAAGCTCTACTCCGGGACAGGGGTGACGAGCAGTACTTC
CASSQALLRDRGDEQYF
>NA|TRBV6-5|TRBJ1-6|NA
TGTGCCAGCAGTTACGCCACAGAAGGCGGCTCACCCCTCCACTTT
CASSYATEGGSPLHF